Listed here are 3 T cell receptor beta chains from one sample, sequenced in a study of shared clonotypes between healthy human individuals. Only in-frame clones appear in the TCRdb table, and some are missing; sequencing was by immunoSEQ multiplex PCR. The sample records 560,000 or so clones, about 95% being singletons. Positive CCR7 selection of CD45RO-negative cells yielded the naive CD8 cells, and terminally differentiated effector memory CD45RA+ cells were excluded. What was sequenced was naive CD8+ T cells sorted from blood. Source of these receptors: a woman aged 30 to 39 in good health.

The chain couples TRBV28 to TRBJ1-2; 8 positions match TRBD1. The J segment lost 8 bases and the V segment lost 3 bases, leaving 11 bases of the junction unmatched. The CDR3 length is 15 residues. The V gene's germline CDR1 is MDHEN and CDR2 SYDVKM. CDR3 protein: CASSFVPRGLGGYTF. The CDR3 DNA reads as TGTGCCAGCAGTTTTGTCCCCAGGGGGCTAGGGGGCTACACCTTC.

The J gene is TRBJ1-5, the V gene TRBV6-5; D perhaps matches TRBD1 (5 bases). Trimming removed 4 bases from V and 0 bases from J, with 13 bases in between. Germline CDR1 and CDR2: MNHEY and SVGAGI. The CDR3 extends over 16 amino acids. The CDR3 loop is CASSFLGGTSNQPQHF. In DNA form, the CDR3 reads TGTGCCAGCAGTTTCCTCGGGGGGACTAGCAATCAGCCCCAGCATTTT.

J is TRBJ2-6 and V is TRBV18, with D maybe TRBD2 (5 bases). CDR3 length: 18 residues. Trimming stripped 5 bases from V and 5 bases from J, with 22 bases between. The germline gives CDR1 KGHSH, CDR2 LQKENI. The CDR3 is CASSTFTDLQSRANVLTF. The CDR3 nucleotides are TGTGCCAGCTCAACATTTACGGACTTACAAAGTCGGGCCAACGTCCTGACTTTC.